Each of the 9 T cell receptor beta chains below was sequenced from the same sample in a study of preoperative IRX-2 immunotherapy in early breast cancer. Treatment: preoperative locoregional IRX-2 cytokine immunotherapy. The assay was immunoSEQ multiplex PCR, and TCRdb's table has in-frame clones only and misses some. The sample carries about 98,000 clones, 86% recorded once. The sequenced sample was tumor tissue, obtained after IRX-2 immunotherapy. The receptors originated from a human donor with breast cancer.

The chain links TRBV5-1 to TRBJ2-3; tentative D call: TRBD2 (6 bases). Germline lookup yields CDR1 SGHRS and CDR2 YFSETQ. CDR3 length: 14 amino acids. V dropped 4 bases and J dropped 3 bases, with 12 bases sitting between them. The CDR3: CASSRDSQTDTQYF. In DNA form, the CDR3 reads TGCGCCAGCAGCCGGGACTCTCAGACAGATACGCAGTATTTT.

This chain joins TRBV19 and TRBJ2-7; TRBD1 agrees at 9 bases. The CDR3 totals 14 residues. V gave up 3 bases and J gave up 3 bases; unmatched junction bases: 3. Germline V lookup: CDR1 LNHDA, CDR2 SQIVND (reference sequence). This CDR3 is CASSIAGQGYEQYF. CDR3 coding DNA: TGTGCCAGTAGTATTGCGGGACAGGGCTACGAGCAGTACTTC.

The V call is TRBV6-7, the J call TRBJ2-1; TRBD1 aligns across 7 bases. TRBV6-7 carries the ORF label, with uncertain function. Trimming removed 6 bases from V and 7 bases from J; junction bases left unmatched: 3. The CDR3 has 12 amino acids. The CDR3 sequence: CASRTGLNEQFF. The CDR3 region has the DNA TGTGCCAGCAGGACAGGGTTGAATGAGCAGTTCTTC.

This chain connects TRBV7-1 to TRBJ2-2; 8 nucleotides line up with TRBD1. TRBV7-1 is identified as an open reading frame with a role that is uncertain. The CDR3 is made up of 13 amino acids. The J segment lost 6 bases and the V segment lost 3 bases, leaving 0 bases of the junction unmatched. The CDR3 protein is CASSSTGAGELFF. CDR3 DNA sequence: TGTGCCAGCAGCTCGACAGGGGCCGGGGAGCTGTTTTTT.

The chain combines TRBV19 with TRBJ2-3, with 10 bases matching TRBD2. Germline loops: CDR1 LNHDA, CDR2 SQIVND (reference sequence). Trimming cost V 2 bases and J 2 bases; bases outside gene matches: 10. The CDR3 contains 18 residues. CDR3 nucleotide sequence: TGTGCCAGTAGTATACTCCAGCCGGGACTAGCGTTCACAGATACGCAGTATTTT. Encoded protein: CASSILQPGLAFTDTQYF.

The chain links TRBV6-8 to TRBJ1-1; the D is unclear. With 7 bases removed from V and 1 base from J, the gap between germline ends came to 10 bases. Germline CDR1 and CDR2: MNHGY and SAAAGT. There are 13 residues in the CDR3. CDR3 DNA: TGTGCCAGCATTCAGCCGGGGAACACTGAAGCTTTCTTT. Amino acids: CASIQPGNTEAFF.

The gene calls are TRBV10-2 and TRBJ2-1, with TRBD1 matching 7 bases. The CDR3 is 16 amino acids. Germline CDR1 WSHSY, CDR2 SAAADI. V was pared by 4 bases and J by 0 bases, with 6 bases of the junction left unmatched. CDR3 residues: CASSGRQGNSYNEQFF. CDR3 nucleotide sequence: TGCGCCAGCAGTGGGAGACAGGGAAACTCCTACAATGAGCAGTTCTTC.

V is TRBV5-1 and J is TRBJ1-1, with a weak D call TRBD1 (5 bases). Trimming removed 4 bases from V and 3 bases from J, with 16 bases in between. Germline CDR1 reads SGHRS; CDR2 reads YFSETQ. There are 15 residues in the CDR3. The CDR3 DNA reads as TGCGCCAGCAGCCGGGACCCGGGGGGTGACACTGAAGCTTTCTTT. Translated: CASSRDPGGDTEAFF.

This clone was seen a handful of times. The chain is built from TRBV7-4 and TRBJ1-1, with a possible D match to TRBD1 (6 bases). The ends were cut back, 6 bases at V and 7 bases at J, with 15 bases in the middle. Germline V gives CDR1 SGHVT, CDR2 SQSDAQ. CDR3 length: 13 residues. The CDR3 protein is CASRTHRQDEAFF. CDR3 in DNA: TGTGCCAGCAGAACCCATAGACAGGATGAAGCTTTCTTT. Full variable domain (outside the CDR3, taken from reference TRBV7-4 and TRBJ1-1): GAGVSQSPRYKVAKRGRDVALRCDSISGHVTLYWYRQTLGQGSEVLTYSQSDAQRDKSGRPSGRFSAERPERSVSTLKIQRTEQGDSAVYLCASRTHRQDEAFFGQGTRLTVV.